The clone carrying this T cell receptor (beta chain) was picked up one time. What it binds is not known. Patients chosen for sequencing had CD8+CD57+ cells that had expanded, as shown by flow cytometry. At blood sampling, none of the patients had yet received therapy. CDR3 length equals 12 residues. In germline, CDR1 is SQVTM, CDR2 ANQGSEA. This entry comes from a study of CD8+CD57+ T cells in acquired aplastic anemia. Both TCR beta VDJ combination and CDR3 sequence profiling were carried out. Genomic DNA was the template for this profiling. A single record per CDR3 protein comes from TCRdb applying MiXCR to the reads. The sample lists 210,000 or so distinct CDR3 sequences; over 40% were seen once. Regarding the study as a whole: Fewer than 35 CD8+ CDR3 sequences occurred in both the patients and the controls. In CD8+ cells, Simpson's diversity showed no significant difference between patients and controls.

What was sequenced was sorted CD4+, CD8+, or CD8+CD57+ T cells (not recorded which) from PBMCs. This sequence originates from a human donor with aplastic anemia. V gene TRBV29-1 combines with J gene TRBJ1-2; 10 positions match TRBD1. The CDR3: CSATGGVDGYTF. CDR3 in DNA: TGCAGTGCGACAGGGGGCGTGGACGGCTACACCTTC.